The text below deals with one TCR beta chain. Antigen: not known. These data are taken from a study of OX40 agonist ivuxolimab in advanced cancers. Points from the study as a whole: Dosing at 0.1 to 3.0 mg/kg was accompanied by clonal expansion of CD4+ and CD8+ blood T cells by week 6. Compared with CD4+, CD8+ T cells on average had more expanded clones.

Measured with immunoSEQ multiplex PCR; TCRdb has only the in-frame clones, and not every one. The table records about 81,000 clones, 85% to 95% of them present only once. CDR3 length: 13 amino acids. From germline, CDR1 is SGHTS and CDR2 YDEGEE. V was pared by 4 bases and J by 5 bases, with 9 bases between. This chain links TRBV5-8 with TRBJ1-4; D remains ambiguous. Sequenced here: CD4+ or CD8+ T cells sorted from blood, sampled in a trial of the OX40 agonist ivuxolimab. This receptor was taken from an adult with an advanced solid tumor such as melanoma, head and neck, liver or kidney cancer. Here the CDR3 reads CASSPRRNEKLFF. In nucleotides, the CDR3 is TGTGCCAGCAGCCCCCGACGGAATGAAAAACTGTTTTTT.